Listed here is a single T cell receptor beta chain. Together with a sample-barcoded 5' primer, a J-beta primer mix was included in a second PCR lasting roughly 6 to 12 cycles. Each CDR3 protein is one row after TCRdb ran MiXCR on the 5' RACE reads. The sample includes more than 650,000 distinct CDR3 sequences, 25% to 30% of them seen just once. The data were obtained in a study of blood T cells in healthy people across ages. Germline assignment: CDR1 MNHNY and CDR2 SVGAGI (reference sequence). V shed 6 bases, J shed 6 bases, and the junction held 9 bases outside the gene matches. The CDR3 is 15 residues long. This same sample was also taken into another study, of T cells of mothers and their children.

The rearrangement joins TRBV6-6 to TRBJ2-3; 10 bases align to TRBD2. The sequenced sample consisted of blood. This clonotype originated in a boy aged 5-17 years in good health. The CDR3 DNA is TGTGCCAGCAGCGATCTAGCGGGGGTTGGGGATACGCAGTATTTT. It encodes CASSDLAGVGDTQYF.